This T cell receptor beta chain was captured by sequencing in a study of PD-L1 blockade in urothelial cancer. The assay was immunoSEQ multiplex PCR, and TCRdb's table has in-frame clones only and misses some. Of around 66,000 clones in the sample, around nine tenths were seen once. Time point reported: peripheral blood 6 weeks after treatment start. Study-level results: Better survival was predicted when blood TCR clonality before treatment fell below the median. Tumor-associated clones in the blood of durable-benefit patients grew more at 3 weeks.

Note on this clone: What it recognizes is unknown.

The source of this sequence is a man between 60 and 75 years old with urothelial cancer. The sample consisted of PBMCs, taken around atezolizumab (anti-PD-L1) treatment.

The CDR3 nucleotides are TGTGCCAGCAAACCGGACGGACTATATGGCTACACCTTC. Encoded protein: CASKPDGLYGYTF. V is TRBV27 and J is TRBJ1-2; D not resolved. Germline V gene sequence: CDR1 MNHEY, CDR2 SMNVEV (reference sequence). With 7 bases removed from V and 5 bases from J, the gap between germline ends came to 14 bases. The CDR3 length is 13 residues.